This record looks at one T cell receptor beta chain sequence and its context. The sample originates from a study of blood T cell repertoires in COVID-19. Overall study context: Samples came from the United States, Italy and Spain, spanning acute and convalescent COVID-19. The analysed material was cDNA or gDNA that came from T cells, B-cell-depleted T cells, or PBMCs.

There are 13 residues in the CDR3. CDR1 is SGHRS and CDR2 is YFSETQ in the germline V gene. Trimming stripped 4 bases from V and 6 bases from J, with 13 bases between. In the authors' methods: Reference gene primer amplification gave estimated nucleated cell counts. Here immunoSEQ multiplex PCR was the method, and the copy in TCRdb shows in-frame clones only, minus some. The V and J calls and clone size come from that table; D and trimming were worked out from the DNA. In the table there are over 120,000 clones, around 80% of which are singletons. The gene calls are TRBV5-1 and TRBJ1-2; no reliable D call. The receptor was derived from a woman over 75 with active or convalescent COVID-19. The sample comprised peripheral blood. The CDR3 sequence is CASSTTAGDGYTF. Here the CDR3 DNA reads TGCGCCAGCAGCACAACCGCGGGAGATGGCTACACCTTC.